This record looks at one T cell receptor beta chain sequence and its context. The data were taken from a study of blood T cell repertoires in COVID-19. Study-wide context: Acute-phase and convalescent COVID-19 samples originated in the United States, Italy and Spain.

This CDR3 has 16 residues. Losses at the gene ends were 3 bases for V and 6 bases for J; bases not matched to a gene: 14. Germline CDR1 LGHDT, CDR2 YNNKEL (reference sequence). As handled by the study authors: Cell counts per sample came from amplifying reference gene primers. TCRdb's copy holds only in-frame clones and misses some; the assay was immunoSEQ multiplex PCR. V, J and clone size are those of that table, while D and trimming were read from the DNA. The sample has under 250,000 clones; roughly nine tenths are singletons. This sequence was found in a man aged 18 to 35 with active or convalescent COVID-19. The genes are TRBV3-1 (or the pseudogene TRBV3-2) and TRBJ2-7; the match to TRBD2 covers 7 bases. The sequenced sample was peripheral blood. The CDR3 DNA is TGTGCCAGCAGCCATCTGGGGGGGGAGGGCCTGTTCGAGCAGTACTTC. Amino acids: CASSHLGGEGLFEQYF.